A single sample is the source of the 4 T cell receptor beta chains below, sequenced in a study of Ad26.COV2.S vaccination and SARS-CoV-2 variants (dated by TCRdb to 2020 to 2023). Libraries came from the immunoSEQ multiplex PCR assay. The immuneACCESS repertoire file appears here via TCRdb, limited to in-frame rearrangements. These files lack a portion of the clones; in checked studies, under half of the deficit traces to unresolved V genes, and the cause of the others is not known. Counted in this sample were around 300,000 clones; around 90% of them appeared once. 4.5% to 5.5% of the sample is in the top ten clones. This specimen's treatment or condition label, interpreted: 19 received Ad26.COV2.S at low or high dose, single or two shots; 5 received placebo; per-sample allocation not given. Repertoires of vaccine and placebo recipients were sequenced from samples collected on day 63 after the first injection.

The starting material was peripheral blood, obtained in a trial of Ad26.COV2.S vaccine versus placebo. These TCRs come from a person between 18 and 65 years old who received the Ad26.COV2.S COVID-19 vaccine or a placebo.

The chain joins TRBV4-1 to TRBJ2-6; D may be TRBD1 or TRBD2 (5 bases each). V gave up 0 bases and J gave up 4 bases, with 16 bases separating them. This CDR3 is built from 18 residues. The germline V gene has CDR1 MGHRA and CDR2 YSYEKL. The CDR3 coding sequence is TGCGCCAGCAGCCAAGATCGCAGGGACCTTCCCGGGGCCAACGTCCTGACTTTC. As protein: CASSQDRRDLPGANVLTF.

This sequence joins TRBV29-1 and TRBJ2-7; 12 bases are shared with TRBD1. CDR3 length equals 17 residues. With 5 bases clipped from V and 2 bases from J, the junction kept 13 bases outside the gene matches. Germline V gene sequence: CDR1 SQVTM, CDR2 ANQGSEA. CDR3 nucleotides: TGCAGCGTTATAAGGGACAGGGGGCGAGGTACGGCCTACGAGCAGTACTTC. Translation gives CSVIRDRGRGTAYEQYF.

The V call is TRBV19, the J call TRBJ1-2, with D possibly being TRBD1 (5 bases). The CDR3 runs to 12 residues. Germline loops: CDR1 LNHDA, CDR2 SQIVND (reference sequence). V lost 7 bases and J 6 bases, leaving 12 bases between the germline ends. The CDR3 coding sequence is TGTGCCAGTATCTCAGGGTTACATGGCTACACCTTC. As protein: CASISGLHGYTF.

The V call is TRBV19, the J call TRBJ1-1; D is uncertain. The CDR3 loop spans 11 amino acids. CDR1 is LNHDA and CDR2 is SQIVND in the germline V gene (reference sequence). V lost 7 bases and J 2 bases, leaving 5 bases between the germline ends. The CDR3 region is CASTVNTEAFF. The CDR3 coding sequence is TGTGCCAGTACGGTAAACACTGAAGCTTTCTTT.